This T cell receptor beta chain was identified in a study of T cell responses to AZD1222 COVID-19 vaccine. Study-level findings and limits: Donors in the cohort were predominantly white British and more often female, and clonal diversity was possibly underestimated. Repertoires in all cases were sampled only once the peak T cell response had passed.

Profiling relied on immunoSEQ multiplex PCR, and the TCRdb table lists in-frame clones only, not all of them. This sample has some 150,000 clones, with around nine tenths found just once. Second doses at about 4 or about 12 weeks were pooled. Remarks on this clone: Its antigen remains unknown.

The source material was peripheral blood, sampled 28 days after the second AZD1222 dose. This TCR was recovered from an adult who received the AZD1222 COVID-19 vaccine.

CDR3 loop: CAWSVVGLAFF. The CDR3 DNA follows: TGTGCCTGGAGTGTAGTAGGGCTGGCTTTCTTT. The V call is TRBV30, the J call TRBJ1-1; D ambiguous. This CDR3 has 11 amino acids. Trimming left V 0 bases short and J 11 bases short, with 10 bases between. Germline V CDR1 and CDR2: GTSNPN, SVGIG (reference sequence).